This entry features one T cell receptor beta chain sequence. Its target is unknown. This sample was taken from a study of OX40 agonist ivuxolimab in advanced cancers. Study at large: Ivuxolimab, an antibody acting as an agonist of OX40 (CD134), was used to treat patients. Overall study results and limits: Certain nonresponders likewise exhibited a low normalized T-cell clonal expansion. At 0.1 to 3.0 mg/kg, clonal expansion of CD4+ and CD8+ blood T cells had occurred by week 6.

Produced via immunoSEQ multiplex PCR; TCRdb's table is partial and in-frame only. Among some 66,000 clones listed, 77% were seen once. V lost 5 bases to trimming and J lost 7 bases, with 12 bases between them. The CDR3 runs to 13 residues. CDR1 is SGHVS, CDR2 FQNEAQ, per germline. This receptor was obtained from an adult with an advanced solid tumor such as melanoma, head and neck, liver or kidney cancer. This specimen consisted of CD4+ or CD8+ T cells sorted from blood, obtained in a trial of the OX40 agonist ivuxolimab. This chain joins TRBV7-8 and TRBJ2-1; D gene unclear. CDR3 protein: CASSTNSGNEQFF. In DNA, the CDR3 is TGTGCCAGCAGCACAAACAGTGGAAATGAGCAGTTCTTC.